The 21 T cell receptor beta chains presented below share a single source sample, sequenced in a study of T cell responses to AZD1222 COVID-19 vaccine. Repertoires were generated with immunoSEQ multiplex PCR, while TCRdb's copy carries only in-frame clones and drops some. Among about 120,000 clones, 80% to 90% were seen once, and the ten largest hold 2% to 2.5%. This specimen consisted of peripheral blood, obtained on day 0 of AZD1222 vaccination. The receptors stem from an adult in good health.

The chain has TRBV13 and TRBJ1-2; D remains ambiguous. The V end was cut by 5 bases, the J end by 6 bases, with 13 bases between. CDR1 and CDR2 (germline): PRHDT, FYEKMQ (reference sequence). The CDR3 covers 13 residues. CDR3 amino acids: CASSPGPVDGYTF. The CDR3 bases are TGTGCCAGCAGCCCCGGACCGGTTGATGGCTACACCTTC.

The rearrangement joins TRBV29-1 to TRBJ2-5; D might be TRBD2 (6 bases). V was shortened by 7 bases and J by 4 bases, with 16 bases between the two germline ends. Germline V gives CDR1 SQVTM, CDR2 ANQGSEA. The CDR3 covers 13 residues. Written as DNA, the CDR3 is TGCAGCGCCGGGGGAGGCACGGGAGAGACCCAGTACTTC. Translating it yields CSAGGGTGETQYF. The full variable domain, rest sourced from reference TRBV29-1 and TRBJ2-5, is SAVISQKPSRDICQRGTSLTIQCQVDSQVTMMFWYRQQPGQSLTLIATANQGSEATYESGFVIDKFPISRPNLTFSTLTVSNMSPEDSSIYLCSAGGGTGETQYFGPGTRLLVL.

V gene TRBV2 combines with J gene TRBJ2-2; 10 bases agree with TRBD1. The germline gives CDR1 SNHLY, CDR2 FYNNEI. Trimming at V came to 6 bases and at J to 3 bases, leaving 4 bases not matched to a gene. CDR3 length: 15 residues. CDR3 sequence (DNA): TGTGCCAGCAGGCAGACAGGGGGCTACACCGGGGAGCTGTTTTTT. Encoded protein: CASRQTGGYTGELFF.

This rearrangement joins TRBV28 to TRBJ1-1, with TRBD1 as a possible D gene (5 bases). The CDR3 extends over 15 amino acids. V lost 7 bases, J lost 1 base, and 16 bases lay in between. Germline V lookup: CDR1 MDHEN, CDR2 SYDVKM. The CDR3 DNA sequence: TGTGCCAGCAACCCCCCGGGACCTTGGAACACTGAAGCTTTCTTT. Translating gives CASNPPGPWNTEAFF.

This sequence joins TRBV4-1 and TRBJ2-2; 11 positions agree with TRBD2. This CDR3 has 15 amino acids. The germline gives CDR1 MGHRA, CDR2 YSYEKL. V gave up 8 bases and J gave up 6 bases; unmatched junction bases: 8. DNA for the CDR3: TGCGCCAGCTCAATAGCGGGAGGGTTTCCCGGGGAGCTGTTTTTT. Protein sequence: CASSIAGGFPGELFF.

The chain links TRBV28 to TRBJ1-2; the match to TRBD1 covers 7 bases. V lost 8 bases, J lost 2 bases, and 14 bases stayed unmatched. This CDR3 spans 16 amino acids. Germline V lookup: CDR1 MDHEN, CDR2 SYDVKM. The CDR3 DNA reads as TGTGCCAGCCAGGGGACAGTACAGGAGTCAAACTATGGCTACACCTTC. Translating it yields CASQGTVQESNYGYTF.

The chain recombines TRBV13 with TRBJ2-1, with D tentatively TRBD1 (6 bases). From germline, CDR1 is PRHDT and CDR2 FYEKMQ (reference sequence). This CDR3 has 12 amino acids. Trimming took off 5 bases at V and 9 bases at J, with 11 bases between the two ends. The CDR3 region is CASSLQGFEQFF. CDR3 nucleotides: TGTGCCAGCAGCCTACAGGGCTTTGAGCAGTTCTTC. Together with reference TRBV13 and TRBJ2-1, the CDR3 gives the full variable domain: AAGVIQSPRHLIKEKRETATLKCYPIPRHDTVYWYQQGPGQDPQFLISFYEKMQSDKGSIPDRFSAQQFSDYHSELNMSSLELGDSALYFCASSLQGFEQFFGPGTRLTVL.

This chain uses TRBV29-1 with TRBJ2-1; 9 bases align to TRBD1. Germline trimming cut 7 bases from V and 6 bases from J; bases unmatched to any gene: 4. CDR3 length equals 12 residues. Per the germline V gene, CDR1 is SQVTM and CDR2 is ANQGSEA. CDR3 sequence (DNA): TGCAGCGCGGGGACAGGGACCAATGAGCAGTTCTTC. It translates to CSAGTGTNEQFF.

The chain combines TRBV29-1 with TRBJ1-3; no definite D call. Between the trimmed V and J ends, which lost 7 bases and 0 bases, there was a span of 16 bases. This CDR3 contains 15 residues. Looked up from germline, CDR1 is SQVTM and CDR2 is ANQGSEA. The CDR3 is CSASGLGRSGNTIYF. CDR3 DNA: TGCAGCGCATCTGGGTTAGGGCGCTCTGGAAACACCATATATTTT.

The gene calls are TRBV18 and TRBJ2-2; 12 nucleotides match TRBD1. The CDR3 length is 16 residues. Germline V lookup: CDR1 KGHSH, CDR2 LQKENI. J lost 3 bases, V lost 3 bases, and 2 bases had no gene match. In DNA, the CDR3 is TGTGCCAGCTCACCCGGGACAGGGGGCGACACCGGGGAGCTGTTTTTT. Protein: CASSPGTGGDTGELFF.

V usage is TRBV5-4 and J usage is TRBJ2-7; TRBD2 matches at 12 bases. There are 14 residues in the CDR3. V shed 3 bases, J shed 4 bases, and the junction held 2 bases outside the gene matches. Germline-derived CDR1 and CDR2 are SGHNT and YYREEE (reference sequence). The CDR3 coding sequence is TGTGCCAGCAGCTCCGGGACTAGCGGGTACGAGCAGTACTTC. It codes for CASSSGTSGYEQYF. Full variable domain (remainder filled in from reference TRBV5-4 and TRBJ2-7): ETGVTQSPTHLIKTRGQQVTLRCSSQSGHNTVSWYQQALGQGPQFIFQYYREEENGRGNFPPRFSGLQFPNYSSELNVNALELDDSALYLCASSSGTSGYEQYFGPGTRLTVT.

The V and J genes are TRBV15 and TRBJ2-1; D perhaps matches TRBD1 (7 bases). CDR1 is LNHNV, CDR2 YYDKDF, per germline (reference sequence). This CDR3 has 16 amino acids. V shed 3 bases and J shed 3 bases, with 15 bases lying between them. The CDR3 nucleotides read TGTGCCACCAGCAGTGAGCAGGGGGGAGTCTACAATGAGCAGTTCTTC. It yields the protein CATSSEQGGVYNEQFF.

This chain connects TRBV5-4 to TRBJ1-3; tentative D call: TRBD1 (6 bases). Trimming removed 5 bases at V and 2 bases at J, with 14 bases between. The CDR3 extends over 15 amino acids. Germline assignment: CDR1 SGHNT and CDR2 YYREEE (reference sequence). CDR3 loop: CASRDTGRPGNTIYF. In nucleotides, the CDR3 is TGTGCCAGCAGGGATACAGGGCGCCCTGGAAACACCATATATTTT.

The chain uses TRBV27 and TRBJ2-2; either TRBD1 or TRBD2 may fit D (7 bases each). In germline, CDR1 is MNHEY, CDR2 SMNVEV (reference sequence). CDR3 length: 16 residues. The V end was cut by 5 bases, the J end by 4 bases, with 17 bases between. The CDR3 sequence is CASSKYRGGGTGELFF. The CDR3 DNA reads TGTGCCAGCAGTAAATACAGGGGCGGGGGCACCGGGGAGCTGTTTTTT.

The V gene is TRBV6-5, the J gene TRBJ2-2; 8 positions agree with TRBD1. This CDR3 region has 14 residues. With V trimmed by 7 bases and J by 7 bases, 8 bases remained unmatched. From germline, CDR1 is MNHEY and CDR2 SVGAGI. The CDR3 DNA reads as TGTGCCAGCACTTTGGACAGGGTAGGCGGGGAGCTGTTTTTT. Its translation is CASTLDRVGGELFF.

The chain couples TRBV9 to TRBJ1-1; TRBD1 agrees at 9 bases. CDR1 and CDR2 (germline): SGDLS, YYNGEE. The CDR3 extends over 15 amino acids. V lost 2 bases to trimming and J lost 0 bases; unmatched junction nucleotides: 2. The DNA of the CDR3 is TGTGCCAGCAGCGTTGGGACAGGGATGAACACTGAAGCTTTCTTT. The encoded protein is CASSVGTGMNTEAFF.

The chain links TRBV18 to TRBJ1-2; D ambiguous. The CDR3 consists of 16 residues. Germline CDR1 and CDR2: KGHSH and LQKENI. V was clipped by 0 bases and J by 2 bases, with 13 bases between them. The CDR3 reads CASSPPGSTFNYGYTF. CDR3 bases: TGTGCCAGCTCACCACCGGGCAGCACTTTCAACTATGGCTACACCTTC.

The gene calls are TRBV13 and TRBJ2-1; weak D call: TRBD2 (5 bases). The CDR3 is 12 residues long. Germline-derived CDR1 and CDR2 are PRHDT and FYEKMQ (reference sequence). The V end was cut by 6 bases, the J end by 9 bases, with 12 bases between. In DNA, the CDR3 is TGTGCCAGCAGTGGGCTGGCGGGTGAGCAGTTCTTC. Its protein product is CASSGLAGEQFF.

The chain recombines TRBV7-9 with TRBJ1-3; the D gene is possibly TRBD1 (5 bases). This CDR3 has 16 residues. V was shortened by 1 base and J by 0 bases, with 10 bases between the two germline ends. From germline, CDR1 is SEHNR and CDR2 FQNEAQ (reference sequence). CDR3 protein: CASSLGARVSGNTIYF. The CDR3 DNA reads TGTGCCAGCAGCTTAGGGGCCAGGGTCTCTGGAAACACCATATATTTT.

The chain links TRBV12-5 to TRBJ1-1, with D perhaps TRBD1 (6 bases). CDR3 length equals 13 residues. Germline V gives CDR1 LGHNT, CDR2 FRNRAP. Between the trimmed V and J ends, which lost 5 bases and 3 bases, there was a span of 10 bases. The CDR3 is CASGKGGDTEAFF. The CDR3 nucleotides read TGTGCTAGTGGTAAAGGGGGAGACACTGAAGCTTTCTTT.

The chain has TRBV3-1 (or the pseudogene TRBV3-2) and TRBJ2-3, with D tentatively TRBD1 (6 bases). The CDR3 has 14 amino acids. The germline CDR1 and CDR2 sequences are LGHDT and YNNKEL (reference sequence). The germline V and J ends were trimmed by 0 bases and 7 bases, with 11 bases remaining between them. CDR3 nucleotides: TGTGCCAGCAGCCAAGATGCTCAGGGGAATACGCAGTATTTT. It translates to CASSQDAQGNTQYF.